What follows is one T cell receptor (beta chain) and its context. The data were taken from a study of control samples from healthy donors and cancer patients. The CDR3 runs to 9 residues. Trimming shortened V by 7 bases and J by 6 bases, and 6 bases separated the two germline ends. Germline CDR1 DFQATT, CDR2 SNEGSKA (reference sequence). Sequenced by immunoSEQ multiplex PCR; TCRdb stores in-frame clones only, minus some. The repertoire consists of 150,000 to 200,000 clones, with 90% to 95% occurring once and the leading ten covering about 1.6%. What was sequenced was blood. The gene calls are TRBV20-1 and TRBJ1-2; D call uncertain. The source of this sequence is a young man in good health. The CDR3 region is CSVPDGYTF. The CDR3 nucleotides are TGCAGTGTTCCAGATGGCTACACCTTC.